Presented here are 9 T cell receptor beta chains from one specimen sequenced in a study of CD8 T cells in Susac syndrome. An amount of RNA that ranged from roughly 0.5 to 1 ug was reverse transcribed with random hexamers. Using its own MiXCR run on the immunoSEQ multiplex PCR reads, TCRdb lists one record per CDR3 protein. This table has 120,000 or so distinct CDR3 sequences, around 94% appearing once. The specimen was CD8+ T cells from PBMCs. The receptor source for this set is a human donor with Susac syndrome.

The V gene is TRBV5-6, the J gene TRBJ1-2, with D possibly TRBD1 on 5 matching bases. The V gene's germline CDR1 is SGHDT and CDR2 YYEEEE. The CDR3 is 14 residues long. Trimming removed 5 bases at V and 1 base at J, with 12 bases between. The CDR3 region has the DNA TGTGCCAGCAGATCCAAAGGGGTTAACTATGGCTACACCTTC. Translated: CASRSKGVNYGYTF.

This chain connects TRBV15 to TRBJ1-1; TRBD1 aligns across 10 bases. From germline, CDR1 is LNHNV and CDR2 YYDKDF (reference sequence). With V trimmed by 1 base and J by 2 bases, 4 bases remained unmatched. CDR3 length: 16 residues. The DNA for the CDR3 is TGTGCCACCAGCAGAGGACAGGGGGCGGGCAACACTGAAGCTTTCTTT. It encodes CATSRGQGAGNTEAFF.

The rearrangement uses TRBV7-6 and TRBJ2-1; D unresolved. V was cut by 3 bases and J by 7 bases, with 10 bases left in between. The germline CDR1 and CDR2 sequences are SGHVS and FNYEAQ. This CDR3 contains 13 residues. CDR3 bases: TGTGCCAGCAGCTTGGAGATTGGGAATGAGCAGTTCTTC. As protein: CASSLEIGNEQFF.

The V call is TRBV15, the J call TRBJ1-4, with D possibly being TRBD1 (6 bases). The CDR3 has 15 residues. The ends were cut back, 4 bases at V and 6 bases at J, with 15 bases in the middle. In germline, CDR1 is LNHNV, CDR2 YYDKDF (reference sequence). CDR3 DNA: TGTGCCACCAGCACAGGACAGTCGGCGGATGAAAAACTGTTTTTT. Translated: CATSTGQSADEKLFF.

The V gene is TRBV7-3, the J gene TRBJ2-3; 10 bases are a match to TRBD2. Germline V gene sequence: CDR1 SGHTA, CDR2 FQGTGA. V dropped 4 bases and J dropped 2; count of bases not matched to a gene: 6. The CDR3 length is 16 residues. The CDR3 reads CASSSLAGDHTDTQYF. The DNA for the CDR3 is TGTGCCAGCAGCTCGCTAGCGGGGGACCACACAGATACGCAGTATTTT.

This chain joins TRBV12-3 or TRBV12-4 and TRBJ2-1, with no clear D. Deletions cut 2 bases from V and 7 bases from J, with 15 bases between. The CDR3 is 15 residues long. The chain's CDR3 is CASSLQRALLNEQFF. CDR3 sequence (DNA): TGTGCCAGCAGTTTACAACGGGCCCTTTTGAATGAGCAGTTCTTC.

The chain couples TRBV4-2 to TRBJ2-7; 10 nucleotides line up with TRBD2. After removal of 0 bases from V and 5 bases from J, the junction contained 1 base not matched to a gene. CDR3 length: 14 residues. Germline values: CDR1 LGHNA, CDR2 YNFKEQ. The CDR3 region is CASSQDLAGDEQYF. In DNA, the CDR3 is TGTGCCAGCAGCCAAGATCTAGCGGGGGACGAGCAGTACTTC.

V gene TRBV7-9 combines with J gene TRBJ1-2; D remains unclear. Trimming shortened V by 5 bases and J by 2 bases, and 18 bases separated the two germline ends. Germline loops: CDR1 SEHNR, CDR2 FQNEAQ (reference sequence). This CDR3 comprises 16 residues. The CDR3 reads CASSPLGQSSNYGYTF. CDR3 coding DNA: TGTGCCAGCAGCCCGTTGGGTCAGTCCAGCAACTATGGCTACACCTTC.

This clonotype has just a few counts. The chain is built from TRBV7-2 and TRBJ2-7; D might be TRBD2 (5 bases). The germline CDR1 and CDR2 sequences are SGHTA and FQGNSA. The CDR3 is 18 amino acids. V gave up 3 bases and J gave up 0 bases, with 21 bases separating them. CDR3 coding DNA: TGTGCCAGCAGCTTGGGTGAGGCATACGGACTTTTCTCCTACGAGCAGTACTTC. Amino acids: CASSLGEAYGLFSYEQYF.